Listed here is a single TCR beta chain. What it recognizes is unknown. Germline V CDR1 and CDR2: SGHTA, FQGTGA. The CDR3 is 19 amino acids. V was pared by 2 bases and J by 0 bases, with 8 bases of the junction left unmatched. The data are from a study of cytomegalovirus exposure and HLA in healthy donors. Study-wide findings and caveats: With later analysis, a missense DCLRE1C variant became linked to TCR beta V- and J-gene trimming. Looking again later, the authors saw that most CMV-associated TCR beta chains seemed HLA-restricted. TCR beta chains associated with HLA were, in a later analysis, more clonally expanded than equally common others.

PCR was performed using 60 Vbeta and 13 Jbeta primers. Sequencing used immunoSEQ multiplex PCR; TCRdb keeps in-frame clones, though not all of them. The sample contains some 150,000 clones, approximately 81% of which appear only once. Material: PBMCs. The sequence was collected from a male donor in good health and CMV-seronegative. The V call is TRBV7-3, the J call TRBJ2-2, with TRBD2 identical over 11 bases. The CDR3 here is CASSLVGTSGFANTGELFF. CDR3 DNA sequence: TGTGCCAGCAGCTTAGTGGGGACTAGCGGATTCGCGAACACCGGGGAGCTGTTTTTT.